The 27 T cell receptor beta chains below all came from one sample that was sequenced in a study of OX40 agonist ivuxolimab in advanced cancers. Libraries were made using the immunoSEQ multiplex PCR assay. TCRdb provides this immuneACCESS table in a form limited to in-frame rearrangements. Some clones are lacking; in checked studies, under half of them reflect an unresolved V gene, and why the rest are absent is not known. The sample records about 93,000 clones, roughly 94% of which are singletons. Of the sample, 2% to 3% falls within the top ten clones. The sample here was CD4+ or CD8+ T cells sorted from blood, taken in a trial of the OX40 agonist ivuxolimab. These receptors came from an adult with an advanced solid tumor such as melanoma, head and neck, liver or kidney cancer.

The chain carries TRBV10-3 and TRBJ2-2; TRBD1 is a possible D gene (5 bases). This CDR3 comprises 13 residues. The V and J ends lost 8 bases and 6 bases respectively, with 13 bases between them. The germline V gene encodes CDR1 ENHRY and CDR2 SYGVKD. The CDR3 nucleotides read TGTGCCATCCGTTTCGACAGTCCCGGGGAGCTGTTTTTT. Its protein product is CAIRFDSPGELFF.

The V call is TRBV27, the J call TRBJ2-7; D unclear. This CDR3 is built from 12 residues. The V end lost 9 bases, the J end lost 1 base, and 10 bases lay between the germline ends. Germline-derived CDR1 and CDR2 are MNHEY and SMNVEV (reference sequence). For the CDR3, the DNA is TGTGCCAGTGGGGTCACTTCCTACGAGCAGTACTTC. It yields the protein CASGVTSYEQYF.

The V gene is TRBV29-1, the J gene TRBJ1-2, with D perhaps TRBD1 (5 bases). Per germline, CDR1 SQVTM and CDR2 ANQGSEA. This CDR3 region has 13 residues. Trimming took 7 bases from V and 6 from J, leaving 18 bases between them. The CDR3 loop is CSDEEDIAHGYTF. In DNA form, the CDR3 reads TGCAGCGACGAGGAGGACATCGCGCATGGCTACACCTTC.

This chain uses TRBV9 with TRBJ1-1; D gene unclear. The CDR3 extends over 14 amino acids. Deletions cut 0 bases from V and 2 bases from J, with 8 bases between. Germline CDR1 SGDLS, CDR2 YYNGEE. The CDR3 DNA sequence: TGTGCCAGCAGCGTAGAGACCATAAACACTGAAGCTTTCTTT. It is translated as CASSVETINTEAFF.

The chain has TRBV6-6 and TRBJ2-1; D ambiguous. V dropped 5 bases and J dropped 9 bases, with 17 bases sitting between them. CDR1 is MNHNY, CDR2 SVGAGI, per germline (reference sequence). The CDR3 consists of 14 residues. The CDR3 here is CASSRDVATGEQFF. The CDR3 DNA reads as TGTGCCAGCAGTCGCGACGTGGCGACGGGTGAGCAGTTCTTC.

This chain joins TRBV4-1 and TRBJ1-5; weak D call: TRBD1 (5 bases). This CDR3 has 16 residues. Germline assignment: CDR1 MGHRA and CDR2 YSYEKL. Between the trimmed V and J ends, which lost 0 bases and 1 base, there was a span of 10 bases. Here the CDR3 DNA reads TGCGCCAGCAGCCAAGAGGCAGGGATGAGCAATCAGCCCCAGCATTTT. Protein sequence: CASSQEAGMSNQPQHF.

The chain links TRBV13 to TRBJ2-3; the D is unclear. Trimming removed 2 bases from V and 0 bases from J, with 0 bases in between. The CDR3 contains 12 residues. Per the germline V gene, CDR1 is PRHDT and CDR2 is FYEKMQ (reference sequence). The CDR3 here is CASSLSTDTQYF. For the CDR3, the DNA is TGTGCCAGCAGCTTAAGCACAGATACGCAGTATTTT.

The rearrangement uses TRBV6-6 and TRBJ1-2; 7 bases fit TRBD1. J was trimmed by 8 bases and V by 0 bases; bases with no gene match: 6. The CDR3 extends over 14 amino acids. Germline-derived CDR1 and CDR2 are MNHNY and SVGAGI (reference sequence). CDR3 region: CASSYSVGGWGYTF. CDR3 nucleotides: TGTGCCAGCAGTTACTCGGTAGGGGGCTGGGGCTACACCTTC.

The chain uses TRBV7-8 and TRBJ2-1; 15 bases match TRBD2. With V trimmed by 5 bases and J by 8 bases, 7 bases remained unmatched. The CDR3 is 16 amino acids. CDR1 SGHVS and CDR2 FQNEAQ come from the germline V gene. This CDR3 is CASSPGLAGGVDEQFF. In nucleotides, the CDR3 is TGTGCCAGCAGCCCCGGACTAGCGGGAGGGGTGGATGAGCAGTTCTTC.

CDR3 sequence reads: CASSDGVSYEQYF. In DNA form, the CDR3 reads TGTGCCAGCAGCGATGGGGTATCCTACGAGCAGTACTTC. The gene calls are TRBV9 and TRBJ2-7; D ambiguous. The CDR3 has 13 amino acids. V was clipped by 3 bases and J by 1 base, with 8 bases between them. CDR1 is SGDLS, CDR2 YYNGEE, per germline.

The V gene is TRBV30, the J gene TRBJ2-7; no definite D call. V was shortened by 6 bases and J by 6 bases, with 12 bases between the two germline ends. There are 11 residues in the CDR3. Germline V gives CDR1 GTSNPN, CDR2 SVGIG (reference sequence). This CDR3 reads CACLNPPEQYF. CDR3 nucleotides: TGTGCCTGCCTAAACCCGCCCGAGCAGTACTTC.

The chain couples TRBV4-1 to TRBJ2-3, with unresolved D. The V end was cut by 1 base, the J end by 2 bases, with 7 bases between. CDR1 and CDR2 (germline): MGHRA, YSYEKL. The CDR3 is 14 amino acids. The CDR3 nucleotides are TGCGCCAGCAGCCAAGCTTCGCACACAGATACGCAGTATTTT. As protein: CASSQASHTDTQYF.

V usage is TRBV27 and J usage is TRBJ2-2; D is uncertain. The V end was cut by 2 bases, the J end by 1 base, with 11 bases between. Germline CDR1 MNHEY, CDR2 SMNVEV (reference sequence). The CDR3 has 16 amino acids. The CDR3 region has the DNA TGTGCCAGCAGTTTAGTACGCCAGAGGAACACCGGGGAGCTGTTTTTT. It is translated as CASSLVRQRNTGELFF.

The count of this clone is one. V usage is TRBV6-5 and J usage is TRBJ2-5, with a weak D call TRBD1 (5 bases). The CDR3 covers 15 residues. The V and J ends lost 2 bases and 2 bases respectively, with 12 bases between them. Germline V gene data show CDR1 as MNHEY and CDR2 as SVGAGI. CDR3 nucleotide sequence: TGTGCCAGCAGTTACCTCCAGGGTGGGCAAGAGACCCAGTACTTC. It is translated as CASSYLQGGQETQYF.

The CDR3 DNA is TGTGCCAGCAGTTACCCGGGACAGCCCTACGAGCAGTACTTC. Residues: CASSYPGQPYEQYF. The chain carries TRBV6-6 and TRBJ2-7; 7 nucleotides align to TRBD1. With 2 bases clipped from V and 2 bases from J, the junction kept 3 bases outside the gene matches. Germline V lookup: CDR1 MNHNY, CDR2 SVGAGI (reference sequence). The CDR3 runs to 14 residues.

The rearrangement joins TRBV29-1 to TRBJ2-1, with 7 bases lining up with TRBD1. The germline V gene has CDR1 SQVTM and CDR2 ANQGSEA. Trimming removed 3 bases from V and 6 bases from J; junction bases left unmatched: 11. This CDR3 spans 15 amino acids. CDR3 loop: CSVEGRGFAGNEQFF. The CDR3 DNA reads as TGCAGCGTTGAGGGCAGGGGGTTCGCCGGCAATGAGCAGTTCTTC.

The V gene is TRBV7-6, the J gene TRBJ1-1; D is possibly TRBD1 (5 bases). V lost 3 bases and J 1 base, leaving 12 bases between the germline ends. CDR3 length: 15 amino acids. Per germline, CDR1 SGHVS and CDR2 FNYEAQ. This chain's CDR3 is CASSFPGPTNTEAFF. The DNA of the CDR3 is TGTGCCAGCAGCTTCCCGGGACCGACGAACACTGAAGCTTTCTTT.

The V call is TRBV7-3, the J call TRBJ1-1; D unresolved. Germline V lookup: CDR1 SGHTA, CDR2 FQGTGA. Trimming took 9 bases from V and 5 from J, leaving 10 bases between them. The CDR3 is made up of 11 amino acids. The CDR3 reads CASGTVTEAFF. The DNA of the CDR3 is TGTGCCAGTGGAACGGTGACTGAAGCTTTCTTT. Based on the CDR3 plus reference TRBV7-3 and TRBJ1-1, the full variable domain is GAGVSQTPSNKVTEKGKYVELRCDPISGHTALYWYRQSLGQGPEFLIYFQGTGAADDSGLPNDRFFAVRPEGSVSTLKIQRTERGDSAVYLCASGTVTEAFFGQGTRLTVV.

The chain links TRBV4-3 to TRBJ1-4, with D possibly TRBD1 on 6 matching bases. V was clipped by 2 bases and J by 8 bases, with 12 bases between them. CDR1 is LGHNA, CDR2 YSLEER, per germline. This CDR3 spans 14 amino acids. CDR3 in amino acids: CASSQTQGGEKLFF. The CDR3 nucleotides are TGCGCCAGCAGCCAAACACAGGGAGGAGAAAAACTGTTTTTT.

This clone came up once. The chain employs TRBV5-1 and TRBJ2-7; D is unclear. Germline V gene data show CDR1 as SGHRS and CDR2 as YFSETQ. V was shortened by 0 bases and J by 2 bases, with 3 bases between the two germline ends. This CDR3 is 12 amino acids long. CDR3 DNA: TGCGCCAGCAGCTTGGGCACCTACGAGCAGTACTTC. Encoded protein: CASSLGTYEQYF.

V and J are TRBV9 and TRBJ1-1; 8 bases match TRBD1. This CDR3 comprises 15 residues. The trim removed 4 bases at V and 1 base at J, leaving 6 bases unmatched. Germline V lookup: CDR1 SGDLS, CDR2 YYNGEE. The CDR3 reads CASSPPTGENTEAFF. In nucleotides, the CDR3 is TGTGCCAGCAGCCCCCCGACAGGGGAGAACACTGAAGCTTTCTTT.

V is TRBV23-1 and J is TRBJ2-5; D remains unclear. TRBV23-1 is placed among ORFs of uncertain function. The V gene lost 6 bases and the J gene lost 7 bases, with 15 bases spanning the gap. This CDR3 contains 13 residues. CDR3 sequence: CASSPKEWGTQYF. In nucleotides, the CDR3 is TGCGCCAGCAGCCCCAAGGAGTGGGGGACCCAGTACTTC.

V is TRBV7-4 and J is TRBJ2-1; D is perhaps TRBD1 or TRBD2 (5 bases each). Trimming stripped 6 bases from V and 10 bases from J, with 16 bases between. Germline assignment: CDR1 SGHVT and CDR2 SQSDAQ. This CDR3 region has 13 residues. CDR3 sequence reads: CASSSGPPLEQFF. CDR3 sequence (DNA): TGTGCCAGCAGTTCGGGACCGCCGTTGGAGCAGTTCTTC.

This clone is a singleton in its sample. J is TRBJ2-5 and V is TRBV11-2; 8 bases fit TRBD2. Germline values: CDR1 SGHAT, CDR2 FQNNGV. The CDR3 has 15 residues. Trimming removed 8 bases from V and 1 base from J; junction bases left unmatched: 9. The CDR3: CASAKPGLGQETQYF. Here the CDR3 DNA reads TGTGCCAGCGCCAAACCGGGACTAGGCCAAGAGACCCAGTACTTC.

The V and J genes are TRBV10-3 and TRBJ2-1; TRBD2 aligns across 9 bases. The trim removed 7 bases at V and 6 bases at J, leaving 7 bases unmatched. Germline V gives CDR1 ENHRY, CDR2 SYGVKD. CDR3 length: 14 amino acids. The CDR3 DNA reads TGTGCCATCACCGAGGCGGGGGGGACCAATGAGCAGTTCTTC. It yields the protein CAITEAGGTNEQFF.

The chain has TRBV29-1 and TRBJ1-4, with a possible D match to TRBD1 (6 bases). This CDR3 is 11 amino acids long. The V and J ends lost 4 bases and 12 bases respectively, with 12 bases between them. CDR1 SQVTM and CDR2 ANQGSEA come from the germline V gene. CDR3 DNA: TGCAGCGTTGGGGGGGCTGCGGAACTGTTTTTT. Encoded protein: CSVGGAAELFF.

This clone was observed a handful of times. The V call is TRBV14, the J call TRBJ1-1; D is undetermined. Between the trimmed V and J ends, which lost 1 base and 5 bases, there was a span of 8 bases. There are 13 residues in the CDR3. The germline gives CDR1 SGHDN, CDR2 FVKESK. In nucleotides, the CDR3 is TGTGCCAGCAGCCAAGGTGGGTTAACTGAAGCTTTCTTT. Amino acid sequence: CASSQGGLTEAFF. Full variable domain (rest looked up from reference TRBV14 and TRBJ1-1): EAGVTQFPSHSVIEKGQTVTLRCDPISGHDNLYWYRRVMGKEIKFLLHFVKESKQDESGMPNNRFLAERTGGTYSTLKVQPAELEDSGVYFCASSQGGLTEAFFGQGTRLTVV.